This T cell receptor (beta chain) stems from a study of T cell changes during pregnancy in multiple sclerosis. Profiling relied on immunoSEQ multiplex PCR, and the TCRdb table lists in-frame clones only, not all of them. The sample contains just over 60,000 clones, 92% of which appear only once. The length of the CDR3 is 13 residues. After removal of 3 bases from V and 4 bases from J, the junction contained 2 bases not matched to a gene. Germline values: CDR1 KGHSH, CDR2 LQKENI. Sequenced material: peripheral blood, taken in the second trimester of pregnancy. The sequence derives from a female donor in good health, enrolled as a control in a pregnancy study. This chain joins TRBV18 and TRBJ2-7, with TRBD1 matching 8 bases. This chain's CDR3 is CASSPTGGYEQYF. In DNA form, the CDR3 reads TGTGCCAGCTCACCTACAGGGGGGTACGAGCAGTACTTC. Based on the CDR3 plus reference TRBV18 and TRBJ2-7, the full variable domain is NAGVMQNPRHLVRRRGQEARLRCSPMKGHSHVYWYRQLPEEGLKFMVYLQKENIIDESGMPKERFSAEFPKEGPSILRIQQVVRGDSAAYFCASSPTGGYEQYFGPGTRLTVT.